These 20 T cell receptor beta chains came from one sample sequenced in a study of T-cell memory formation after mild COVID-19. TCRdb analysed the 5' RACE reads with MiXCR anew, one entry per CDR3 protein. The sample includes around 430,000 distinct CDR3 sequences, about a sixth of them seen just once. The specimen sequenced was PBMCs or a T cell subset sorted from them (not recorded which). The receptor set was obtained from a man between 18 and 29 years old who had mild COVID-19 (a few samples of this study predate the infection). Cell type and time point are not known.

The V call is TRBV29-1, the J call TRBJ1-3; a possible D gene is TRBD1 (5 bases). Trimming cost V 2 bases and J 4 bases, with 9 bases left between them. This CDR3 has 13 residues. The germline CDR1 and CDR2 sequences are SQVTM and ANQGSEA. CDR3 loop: CSVERGDGNTIYF. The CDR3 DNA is TGCAGCGTTGAACGGGGGGACGGAAACACCATATATTTT.

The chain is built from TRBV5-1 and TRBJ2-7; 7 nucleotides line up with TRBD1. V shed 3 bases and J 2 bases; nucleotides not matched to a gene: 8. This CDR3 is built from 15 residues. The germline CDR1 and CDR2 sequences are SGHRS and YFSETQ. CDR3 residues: CASSSPSGQPYEQYF. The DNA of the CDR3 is TGCGCCAGCAGCTCCCCATCGGGACAGCCCTACGAGCAGTACTTC.

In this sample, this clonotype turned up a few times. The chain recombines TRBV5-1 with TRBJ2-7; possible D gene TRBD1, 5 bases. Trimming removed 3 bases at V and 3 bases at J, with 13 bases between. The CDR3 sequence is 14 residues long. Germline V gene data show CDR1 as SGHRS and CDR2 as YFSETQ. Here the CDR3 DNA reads TGCGCCAGCAGCTCCCGACAGATTCTCTACGAGCAGTACGTC. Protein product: CASSSRQILYEQYV.

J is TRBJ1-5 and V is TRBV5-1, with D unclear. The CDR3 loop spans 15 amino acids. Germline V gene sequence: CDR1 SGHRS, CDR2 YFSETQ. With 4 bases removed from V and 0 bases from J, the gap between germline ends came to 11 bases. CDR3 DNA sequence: TGCGCCAGCAGCCCCGGGAGCTATAGCAATCAGCCCCAGCATTTT. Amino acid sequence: CASSPGSYSNQPQHF.

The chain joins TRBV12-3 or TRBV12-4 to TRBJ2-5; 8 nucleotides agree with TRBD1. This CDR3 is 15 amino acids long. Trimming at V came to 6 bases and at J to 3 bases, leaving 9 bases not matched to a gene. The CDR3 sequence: CASSPRGRGEETQYF. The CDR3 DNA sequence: TGTGCCAGCAGCCCCAGGGGGCGCGGGGAAGAGACCCAGTACTTC.

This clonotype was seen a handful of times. DNA of the CDR3: TGTGCCAGCACCGTTGGGGGCGGACCCTACTATGGCTACACCTTC. Its protein is CASTVGGGPYYGYTF. The chain carries TRBV28 and TRBJ1-2; TRBD1 might be the D (6 bases). The length of the CDR3 is 15 residues. Germline lookup yields CDR1 MDHEN and CDR2 SYDVKM. V was clipped by 7 bases and J by 3 bases, with 18 bases between them.

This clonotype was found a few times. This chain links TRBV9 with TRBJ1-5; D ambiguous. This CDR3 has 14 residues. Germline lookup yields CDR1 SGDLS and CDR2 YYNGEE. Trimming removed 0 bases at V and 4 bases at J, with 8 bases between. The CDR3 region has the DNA TGTGCCAGCAGCGTAGCTCCGGGTAATCAGCCCCAGCATTTT. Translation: CASSVAPGNQPQHF.

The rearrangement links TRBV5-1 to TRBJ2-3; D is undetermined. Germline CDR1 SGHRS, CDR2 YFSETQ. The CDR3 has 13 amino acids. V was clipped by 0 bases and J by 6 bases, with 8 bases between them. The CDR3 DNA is TGCGCCAGCAGCTTGGGTCTAAGGGATACGCAGTATTTT. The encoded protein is CASSLGLRDTQYF.

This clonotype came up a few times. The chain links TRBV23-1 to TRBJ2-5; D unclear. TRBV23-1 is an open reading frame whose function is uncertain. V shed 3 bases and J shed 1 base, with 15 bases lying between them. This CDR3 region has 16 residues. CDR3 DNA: TGCGCCAGCAGTCAGGTCTTCCAGTGTTTCCAAGAGACCCAGTACTTC. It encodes CASSQVFQCFQETQYF.

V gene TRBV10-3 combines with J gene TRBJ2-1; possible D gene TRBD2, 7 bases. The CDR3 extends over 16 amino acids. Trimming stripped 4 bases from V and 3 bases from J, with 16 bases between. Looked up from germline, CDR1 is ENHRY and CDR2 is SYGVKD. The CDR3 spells CAISAGGQSGYNEQFF. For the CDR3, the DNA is TGTGCCATCAGTGCCGGGGGGCAGTCGGGCTACAATGAGCAGTTCTTC.

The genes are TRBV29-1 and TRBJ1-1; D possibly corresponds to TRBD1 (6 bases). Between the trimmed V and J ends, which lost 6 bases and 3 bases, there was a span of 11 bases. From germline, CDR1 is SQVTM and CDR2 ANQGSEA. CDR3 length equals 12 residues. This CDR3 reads CSVQGGYTEAFF. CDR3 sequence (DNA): TGCAGCGTACAGGGAGGGTACACTGAAGCTTTCTTT.

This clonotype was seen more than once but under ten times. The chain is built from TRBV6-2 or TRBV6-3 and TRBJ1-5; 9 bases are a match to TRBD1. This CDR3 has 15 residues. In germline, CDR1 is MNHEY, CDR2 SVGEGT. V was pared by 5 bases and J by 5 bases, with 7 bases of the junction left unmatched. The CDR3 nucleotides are TGTGCCAGCAGTGCTACCGGGACAGGGTATCAGCCCCAGCATTTT. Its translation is CASSATGTGYQPQHF.

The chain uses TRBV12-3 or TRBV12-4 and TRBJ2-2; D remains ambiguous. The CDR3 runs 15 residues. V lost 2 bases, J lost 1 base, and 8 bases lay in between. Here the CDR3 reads CASSLILVNTGELFF. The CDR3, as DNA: TGTGCCAGCAGTTTAATTCTGGTGAACACCGGGGAGCTGTTTTTT.

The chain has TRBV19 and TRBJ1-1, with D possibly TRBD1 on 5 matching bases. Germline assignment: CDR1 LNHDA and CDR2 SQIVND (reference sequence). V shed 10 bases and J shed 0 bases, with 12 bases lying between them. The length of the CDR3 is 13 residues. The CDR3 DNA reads TGTGCCAAAGTCAGGGCCATGAACACTGAAGCTTTCTTT. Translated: CAKVRAMNTEAFF.

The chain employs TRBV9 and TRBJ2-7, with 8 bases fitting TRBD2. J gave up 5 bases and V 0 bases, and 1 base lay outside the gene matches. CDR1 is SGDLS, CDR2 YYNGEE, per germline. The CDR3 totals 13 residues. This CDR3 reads CASSVGGGNEQYF. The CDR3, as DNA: TGTGCCAGCAGCGTAGGCGGGGGGAACGAGCAGTACTTC.

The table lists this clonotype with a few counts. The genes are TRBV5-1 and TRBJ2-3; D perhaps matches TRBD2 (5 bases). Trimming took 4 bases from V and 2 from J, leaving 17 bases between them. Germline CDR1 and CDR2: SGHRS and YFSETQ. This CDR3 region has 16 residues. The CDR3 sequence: CASSLGVGPSTDTQYF. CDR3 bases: TGCGCCAGCAGCCTGGGAGTCGGTCCGTCCACAGATACGCAGTATTTT.

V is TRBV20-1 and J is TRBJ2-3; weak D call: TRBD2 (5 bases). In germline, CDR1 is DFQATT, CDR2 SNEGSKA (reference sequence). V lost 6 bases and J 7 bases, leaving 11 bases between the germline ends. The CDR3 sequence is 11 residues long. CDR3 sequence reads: CSAQTGNTQYF. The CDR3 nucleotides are TGCAGTGCGCAGACCGGGAATACGCAGTATTTT.

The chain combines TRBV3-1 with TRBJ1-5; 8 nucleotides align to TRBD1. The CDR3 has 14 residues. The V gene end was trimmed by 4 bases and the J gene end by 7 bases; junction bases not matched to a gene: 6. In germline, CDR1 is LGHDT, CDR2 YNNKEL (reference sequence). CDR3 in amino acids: CASSPRDRIQPQHF. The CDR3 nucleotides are TGTGCCAGCAGCCCTCGGGACAGGATCCAGCCCCAGCATTTT. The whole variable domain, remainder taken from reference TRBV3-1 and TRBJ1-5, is DTAVSQTPKYLVTQMGNDKSIKCEQNLGHDTMYWYKQDSKKFLKIMFSYNNKELIINETVPNRFSPKSPDKAHLNLHINSLELGDSAVYFCASSPRDRIQPQHFGDGTRLSIL.

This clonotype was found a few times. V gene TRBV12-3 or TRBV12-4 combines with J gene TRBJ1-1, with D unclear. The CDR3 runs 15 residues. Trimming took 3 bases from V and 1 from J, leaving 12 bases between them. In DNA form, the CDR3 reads TGTGCCAGCAGTTTCGTTACCCTCCAGAACACTGAAGCTTTCTTT. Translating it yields CASSFVTLQNTEAFF.

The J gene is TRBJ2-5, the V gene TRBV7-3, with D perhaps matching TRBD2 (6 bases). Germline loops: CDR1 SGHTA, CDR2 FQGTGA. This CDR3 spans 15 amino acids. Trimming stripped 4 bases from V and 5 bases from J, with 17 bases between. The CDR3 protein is CASSSHGGEWETQYF. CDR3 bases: TGTGCCAGCAGCTCGCATGGCGGGGAATGGGAGACCCAGTACTTC.